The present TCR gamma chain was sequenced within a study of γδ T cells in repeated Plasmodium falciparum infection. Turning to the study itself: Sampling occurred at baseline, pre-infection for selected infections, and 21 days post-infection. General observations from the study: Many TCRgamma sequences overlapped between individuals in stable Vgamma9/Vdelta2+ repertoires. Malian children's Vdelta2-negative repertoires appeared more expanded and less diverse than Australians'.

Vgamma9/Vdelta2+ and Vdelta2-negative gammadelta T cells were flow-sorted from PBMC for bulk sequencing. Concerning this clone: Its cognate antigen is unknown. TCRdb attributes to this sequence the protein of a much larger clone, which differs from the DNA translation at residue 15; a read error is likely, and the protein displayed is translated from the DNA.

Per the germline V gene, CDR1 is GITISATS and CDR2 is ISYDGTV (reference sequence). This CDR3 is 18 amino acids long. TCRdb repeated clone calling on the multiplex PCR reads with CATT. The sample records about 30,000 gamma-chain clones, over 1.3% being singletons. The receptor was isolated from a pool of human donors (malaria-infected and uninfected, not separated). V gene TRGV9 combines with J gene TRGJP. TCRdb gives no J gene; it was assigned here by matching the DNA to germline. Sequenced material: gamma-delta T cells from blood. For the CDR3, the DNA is TGTGCCTTGTGGGAGGTGCATCTGCTGGGGTTGGGCAAAAAAAACAAGGTATTT. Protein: CALWEVHLLGLGKKNKVF.